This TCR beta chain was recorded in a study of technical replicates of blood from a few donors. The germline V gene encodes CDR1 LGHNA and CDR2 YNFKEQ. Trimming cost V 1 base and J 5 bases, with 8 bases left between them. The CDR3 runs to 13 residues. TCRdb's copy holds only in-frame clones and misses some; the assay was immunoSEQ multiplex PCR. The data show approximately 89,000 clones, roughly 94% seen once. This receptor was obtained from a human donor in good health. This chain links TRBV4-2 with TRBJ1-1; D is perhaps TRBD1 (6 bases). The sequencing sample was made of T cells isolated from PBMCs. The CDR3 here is CASSQGTETEAFF. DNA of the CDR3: TGTGCCAGCAGCCAAGGGACAGAGACTGAAGCTTTCTTT.